The TCR beta chain under discussion was sequenced for a study of esophageal squamous cell carcinoma under preoperative chemotherapy. Time point noted: before preoperative PTX-NDP chemotherapy. TCRdb reprocessed the PCR reads with MiXCR, giving one entry per CDR3 protein. Counted here are around 14,000 distinct CDR3 sequences, roughly 60% occurring once; the ten biggest clones make up about 53%. CDR3 length: 14 amino acids. Germline V lookup: CDR1 SGHNT, CDR2 YENEEA. V lost 2 bases to trimming and J lost 8 bases; unmatched junction nucleotides: 5. This clonotype was observed a handful of times. This sequence originates from a human donor with esophageal squamous cell carcinoma. The donor label of this sample is uncertain. Sample acquisition took place from a patient given preoperative chemotherapy. The chain couples TRBV11-3 to TRBJ2-1; 8 nucleotides align to TRBD2. The CDR3 spells CASSLRGGRDEQFF. DNA of the CDR3: TGTGCCAGCAGCTTACGCGGGGGGCGCGATGAGCAGTTCTTC.